The 19 T cell receptor beta chains presented below share a single source sample, sequenced in a study of CXCR3-negative and CXCR3-positive naive CD8 T cells. Libraries of TRB cDNA were made by 5' RACE and carried UMIs. Reprocessing the 5' RACE reads, TCRdb reports a single entry for every CDR3 protein and omits DNA. The sample has some 50,000 distinct CDR3 sequences. The sample consisted of naive CXCR3- CD8+ T cells from blood. As to subset: CD45RO-CCR7+CD27+CD95- naive CD8+ T cells lacking CXCR3 (TNR3-). These receptors were collected from a human donor in good health. Some clones in this sample may be carry-over from other donors' samples.

The chain recombines TRBV4-3 with TRBJ2-7. The CDR3 length is 15 residues. Looked up from germline, CDR1 is LGHNA and CDR2 is YSLEER. CDR3 sequence reads: CASSQDLEAYYEQYF.

The chain joins TRBV3-1 to TRBJ2-5; TCRdb returns TRBD1, unconfirmable since there is no DNA. CDR1 and CDR2 (germline): LGHDT, YNNKEL (reference sequence). The length of the CDR3 is 13 residues. This chain's CDR3 is CASSPGQQETQYF.

J is TRBJ2-1 and V is TRBV7-2; TCRdb picks TRBD2, but there is no DNA to check that call. Germline lookup yields CDR1 SGHTA and CDR2 FQGNSA. CDR3 length: 11 amino acids. The CDR3 loop reads CASSSGWLQFF.

V gene TRBV6-4 combines with J gene TRBJ2-2; the TRBD2 assignment by TCRdb is unverifiable without DNA. The germline CDR1 and CDR2 sequences are MRHNA and SNTAGT. The CDR3 loop spans 13 amino acids. CDR3 sequence reads: CASSETSTGELFF.

The chain is built from TRBV12-3 or TRBV12-4 and TRBJ1-3. The CDR3 loop spans 13 amino acids. The CDR3 loop is CASSLFPGNTIYF.

The chain is built from TRBV6-5 and TRBJ1-5. The germline V gene has CDR1 MNHEY and CDR2 SVGAGI. The CDR3 has 14 residues. This CDR3 reads CASSYGPFGQPQHF.

This rearrangement joins TRBV2 to TRBJ2-7; as DNA is missing, the TRBD2 call by TCRdb cannot be tested. The CDR3 is 15 amino acids. CDR1 is SNHLY, CDR2 FYNNEI, per germline. The CDR3 here is CASSEIQGLVYEQYF. The full variable domain, in which reference TRBV2 and TRBJ2-7 provide the parts outside the CDR3, is EPEVTQTPSHQVTQMGQEVILRCVPISNHLYFYWYRQILGQKVEFLVSFYNNEISEKSEIFDDQFSVERPDGSNFTLKIRSTKLEDSAMYFCASSEIQGLVYEQYFGPGTRLTVT.

The CDR3 protein is CASGLKTGTGTNYSGNTIYF. The chain couples TRBV12-5 to TRBJ1-3; with no DNA, the TCRdb D assignment of TRBD1 cannot be verified. Germline assignment: CDR1 LGHNT and CDR2 FRNRAP. The CDR3 is 20 residues long.

The rearrangement uses TRBV5-5 and TRBJ2-7. Germline-derived CDR1 and CDR2 are SGHKS and YYEKEE (reference sequence). This CDR3 region has 12 residues. CDR3 region: CASSLGQTEQYF.

The genes are TRBV16 and TRBJ2-7; absent DNA, TCRdb's TRBD1 call cannot be checked. Germline values: CDR1 KGHSY, CDR2 FQNENV. The CDR3 length is 16 residues. This CDR3 reads CASSPYVGGSSYEQYF.

The chain is built from TRBV20-1 and TRBJ2-7; TCRdb outputs TRBD1, but without DNA this stays unchecked. Germline-derived CDR1 and CDR2 are DFQATT and SNEGSKA (reference sequence). The length of the CDR3 is 16 residues. The CDR3 loop reads CSVQIIPVTGIYEQYF.

The genes are TRBV7-9 and TRBJ2-7; the D gene TCRdb calls, TRBD1, cannot be checked with no DNA. Germline V gene data show CDR1 as SEHNR and CDR2 as FQNEAQ (reference sequence). This CDR3 contains 14 residues. This CDR3 reads CASTAPTMGYEQYF.

The rearrangement uses TRBV28 and TRBJ2-2; absent DNA, TCRdb's TRBD1 call cannot be checked. In germline, CDR1 is MDHEN, CDR2 SYDVKM. The CDR3 totals 16 residues. This chain's CDR3 is CASSLLEPGDTGELFF.

The V call is TRBV21-1, the J call TRBJ2-1; TCRdb indicates TRBD1, and absent DNA this call remains unverified. TRBV21-1 is a documented pseudogene. The CDR3 consists of 15 residues. CDR3: CASSKGSHRGDEQFF.

The CDR3 here is CASSLGLKYEQYF. The chain is built from TRBV5-6 and TRBJ2-7; TCRdb's D gene call, TRBD2, goes unchecked for lack of DNA. CDR1 is SGHDT and CDR2 is YYEEEE in the germline V gene. CDR3 size: 13 residues. The full variable domain, completed using reference TRBV5-6 and TRBJ2-7, is DAGVTQSPTHLIKTRGQQVTLRCSPKSGHDTVSWYQQALGQGPQFIFQYYEEEERQRGNFPDRFSGHQFPNYSSELNVNALLLGDSALYLCASSLGLKYEQYFGPGTRLTVT.

The V gene is TRBV27, the J gene TRBJ2-7. Germline CDR1 and CDR2: MNHEY and SMNVEV (reference sequence). CDR3 length: 13 residues. CDR3 region: CASGPTDAYEQYF.

J is TRBJ2-7 and V is TRBV29-1. This CDR3 spans 13 amino acids. The V gene's germline CDR1 is SQVTM and CDR2 ANQGSEA. The CDR3 region is CSVDIGMANEQYF.

Its frequency marks this clonotype as medium-sized. The CDR3 reads CASSDFHNPGQGFPEAFF. This chain connects TRBV2 to TRBJ1-1; the D gene TCRdb calls, TRBD1, cannot be checked with no DNA. This CDR3 has 18 amino acids. In germline, CDR1 is SNHLY, CDR2 FYNNEI.

The rearrangement joins TRBV7-9 to TRBJ1-4. In germline, CDR1 is SEHNR, CDR2 FQNEAQ (reference sequence). The CDR3 consists of 16 residues. The CDR3 is CASSSREEGPEEKLFF.